This is a list of T cell receptor beta chains from one sample in a study of OX40 agonist ivuxolimab in advanced cancers. Generated by immunoSEQ multiplex PCR, the TCRdb table keeps only in-frame clones and is missing some. The data contain around 65,000 clones, approximately 89% of them singletons. The source was CD4+ or CD8+ T cells sorted from blood, collected in a trial of the OX40 agonist ivuxolimab. The receptors derive from an adult with an advanced solid tumor such as melanoma, head and neck, liver or kidney cancer. Each CDR3 is given with its conserved first and last residue. The D gene is left open where the match is weak. The size field is filled for only some rows; it gives once, few, many or a size class.

d_call	clone_size	j_call	cdr3_length	v_call	cdr3_nt	cdr3_aa
TRBD1	NA	TRBJ2-7	15	TRBV25-1	TGTGCCAGCAGAAAGACAGGGGATCTTGTTTACGAGCAGTACTTC	CASRKTGDLVYEQYF
TRBD1	few	TRBJ1-2	16	TRBV6-6	TGTGCCAGCAGTAACGGACAGGCTCAAGGGGACTATGGCTACACCTTC	CASSNGQAQGDYGYTF
NA	NA	TRBJ1-5	18	TRBV11-2	TGTGCCAGCAGCCCAGCTCGGGCCCCGGGGGCTTTGTATCAGCCCCAGCATTTT	CASSPARAPGALYQPQHF
NA	NA	TRBJ2-7	14	TRBV5-1	TGCGCCAGCAGCCAGGATAATATTTCGGGTCCCTCATGGTTC	CASSQDNISGPSWF
TRBD2	NA	TRBJ2-3	17	TRBV11-2	TGTGCCAGCAGCTTAATTCGGTCTAGCGGGAGCGCAGATACGCAGTATTTT	CASSLIRSSGSADTQYF
NA	NA	TRBJ2-7	14	TRBV19	TGTGCCAGTAGCCAGGTCCTCGGGGGCTACGAGCAGTACTTC	CASSQVLGGYEQYF
TRBD1	NA	TRBJ1-2	14	TRBV10-3	TGTGCCATCAGTGAATCAGGAGGGGGCAATGGCTACACCTTC	CAISESGGGNGYTF
NA	NA	TRBJ1-1	15	TRBV2	TGTGCCAGCAGCCGGGACGCCGCCGTGAACACTGAAGCTTTCTTT	CASSRDAAVNTEAFF
NA	NA	TRBJ1-6	16	TRBV9	TGTGCCAGCAGCGTAGGTCTCAGGACCAATGATTCACCCCTCCACTTT	CASSVGLRTNDSPLHF
TRBD2	NA	TRBJ2-1	17	TRBV19	TGTGCCAGTACCAGCGGGACTAGCGGGAGGGCAGGGGATGAGCAGTTCTTC	CASTSGTSGRAGDEQFF
NA	few	TRBJ1-4	13	TRBV2	TGTGCCAGCAGTGAAGCAACTAATGAAAAACTGTTTTTT	CASSEATNEKLFF
NA	NA	TRBJ2-7	12	TRBV29-1	TGCAGCATCCGGGACACTGCCTACGAGCAGTACTTC	CSIRDTAYEQYF
NA	once	TRBJ2-7	14	TRBV2	TGTGCCAGCAGGTCCACGAGGTCCTCCTACGAGCAGTACTTC	CASRSTRSSYEQYF
NA	few	TRBJ2-7	15	TRBV5-6	TGTGCCAGCAGCTTGGCTGGCAGTTACTCCTACGAGCAGTACTTC	CASSLAGSYSYEQYF
TRBD2	NA	TRBJ2-7	16	TRBV12-5	TGTGCTAGTGGTTTGCCCCAGCGGGAGAAAGCCTACGAGCAGTACTTC	CASGLPQREKAYEQYF
TRBD1	NA	TRBJ2-7	13	TRBV30	TGTGCCTGGCGGACAGGGGTTCAGGACGAGCAGTACTTC	CAWRTGVQDEQYF
TRBD2	few	TRBJ2-7	22	TRBV6-1	TGTGCCAGCAGTGAAGTGGGATCGGCTTCGAGGACTAGTTTAGGGGCGTTCTACGAGCAGTACTTC	CASSEVGSASRTSLGAFYEQYF
TRBD2	NA	TRBJ2-7	14	TRBV6-5	TGTGCCAGCAGTTCAGCGGGGCCCAGCTACGAGCAGTACTTC	CASSSAGPSYEQYF
NA	once	TRBJ1-1	15	TRBV7-3	TGTGCCAGCAGCTTAGGATCTGGGGCATCCACTGAAGCTTTCTTT	CASSLGSGASTEAFF
TRBD2	NA	TRBJ2-5	15	TRBV14	TGTGCCAGCAGCCAATTGAGCGGGGGACAAGAGACCCAGTACTTC	CASSQLSGGQETQYF
NA	NA	TRBJ1-1	15	TRBV7-9	TGTGCCAGCAGCTTAGCGGGAAGGTCGAACACTGAAGCTTTCTTT	CASSLAGRSNTEAFF
TRBD2	once	TRBJ2-1	15	TRBV6-1	TGTGCCAGCAGTGTGACTAGCGGGAGAGGAAATGAGCAGTTCTTC	CASSVTSGRGNEQFF
NA	NA	TRBJ1-4	14	TRBV5-4	TGTGCCAGCAGCTTGGGCGGTACTAATGAAAAACTGTTTTTT	CASSLGGTNEKLFF
TRBD2	NA	TRBJ2-1	15	TRBV6-6	TGTGCCAGCAGAGGGGGGCGGGAGGGCCAAGGTCAGCAGTTCTTC	CASRGGREGQGQQFF
TRBD1	NA	TRBJ2-2	14	TRBV18	TGTGCCACCGGACAGGGAATGGGAGCCGGGGAGCTGTTTTTT	CATGQGMGAGELFF
NA	NA	TRBJ2-2	16	TRBV27	TGTGCCAGCAGTTCTCCGACCCGGTGGGGCACCGGGGAGCTGTTTTTT	CASSSPTRWGTGELFF
TRBD2	NA	TRBJ2-7	14	TRBV2	TGTGCCAGCAGGCCATTCGGGACTACCTACGAGCAGTACTTC	CASRPFGTTYEQYF
NA	NA	TRBJ1-2	14	TRBV5-1	TGCGCCAGCAGCTCGCGCACAGATATCTATGGCTACACCTTC	CASSSRTDIYGYTF
TRBD2	once	TRBJ2-2	17	TRBV28	TGTGCCAGCAGTCCCCTTAGCGGGAGGGCGGGAACCGGGGAGCTGTTTTTT	CASSPLSGRAGTGELFF